Following are 9 T cell receptor beta chains from one sample sequenced in a study of control samples from healthy donors and cancer patients. Some clones are missing from TCRdb's copy, which holds only in-frame ones; the method was immunoSEQ multiplex PCR. The table records some 140,000 clones, 88% of them present only once. Specimen: blood. Source of these receptors: a woman aged 30 to 39 in good health.

Comments on this clone: A junction boundary mismatches the germline segment, possibly from a read error. This chain links TRBV29-1 with TRBJ1-2; D is possibly TRBD1 (6 bases). Germline assignment: CDR1 SQVTM and CDR2 ANQGSEA. The CDR3 length is 12 residues. CDR3 residues: CSSLGAHYGYTF. The CDR3 DNA reads TGTTCCTCCTTGGGGGCACACTATGGCTACACCTTC.

The chain joins TRBV5-1 to TRBJ2-7; D might be TRBD1 or TRBD2, each matching 5 bases. This CDR3 region has 16 residues. Germline loops: CDR1 SGHRS, CDR2 YFSETQ. Trimming removed 3 bases at V and 3 bases at J, with 19 bases between. In nucleotides, the CDR3 is TGCGCCAGCAGCTCCCCCCATTGGGGGATGGACTACGAGCAGTACTTC. Translating it yields CASSSPHWGMDYEQYF.

The table lists this clone with a count of one. The V and J genes are TRBV7-2 and TRBJ1-1, with a weak D call TRBD1 (5 bases). There are 16 residues in the CDR3. Trimming removed 5 bases at V and 0 bases at J, with 16 bases between. CDR1 is SGHTA and CDR2 is FQGNSA in the germline V gene. CDR3 coding DNA: TGTGCCAGCAGCGTCCATACGGGACGGGTGAACACTGAAGCTTTCTTT. Translated: CASSVHTGRVNTEAFF.

The chain couples TRBV5-1 to TRBJ1-1; D unresolved. The CDR3 extends over 16 amino acids. V gave up 0 bases and J gave up 0 bases, with 12 bases separating them. In germline, CDR1 is SGHRS, CDR2 YFSETQ. CDR3 DNA: TGCGCCAGCAGCTTGGTCGAGGGCATCATGAACACTGAAGCTTTCTTT. Amino acids: CASSLVEGIMNTEAFF.

The chain has TRBV4-2 and TRBJ2-7; 11 bases are shared with TRBD2. The J segment lost 2 bases and the V segment lost 0 bases, leaving 0 bases of the junction unmatched. CDR3 length: 15 residues. Germline values: CDR1 LGHNA, CDR2 YNFKEQ. For the CDR3, the DNA is TGTGCCAGCAGCCAAGAGACTAGCGGGGCCTACGAGCAGTACTTC. Translating gives CASSQETSGAYEQYF.

The genes are TRBV4-2 and TRBJ1-3, with D possibly being TRBD1 (6 bases). Looked up from germline, CDR1 is LGHNA and CDR2 is YNFKEQ. This CDR3 has 16 residues. Trimming stripped 0 bases from V and 3 bases from J, with 12 bases between. The CDR3 region is CASSQEAGRGGNTIYF. For the CDR3, the DNA is TGTGCCAGCAGCCAAGAAGCGGGCAGGGGTGGAAACACCATATATTTT.

V usage is TRBV30 and J usage is TRBJ2-3; 8 bases agree with TRBD2. V shed 4 bases, J shed 0 bases, and the junction held 3 bases outside the gene matches. CDR3 length: 14 amino acids. Germline-derived CDR1 and CDR2 are GTSNPN and SVGIG (reference sequence). The CDR3 region has the DNA TGTGCCTGGACGAGCGGGAGAAGCACAGATACGCAGTATTTT. Translation gives CAWTSGRSTDTQYF.

The chain couples TRBV6-6 to TRBJ1-1; perhaps TRBD1 as D (6 bases). V gave up 5 bases and J gave up 4 bases, with 8 bases separating them. This CDR3 comprises 12 residues. Germline-derived CDR1 and CDR2 are MNHNY and SVGAGI (reference sequence). The DNA of the CDR3 is TGTGCCAGCAGTAACAGGGTCACTGAAGCTTTCTTT. It is translated as CASSNRVTEAFF.

The chain combines TRBV6-4 with TRBJ2-2, with 9 nucleotides matching TRBD1. The CDR3 loop spans 15 amino acids. CDR1 MRHNA and CDR2 SNTAGT come from the germline V gene. With V trimmed by 5 bases and J by 1 base, 2 bases remained unmatched. DNA of the CDR3: TGTGCCAGCAGTCCGGGACAGGGGAACACCGGGGAGCTGTTTTTT. Protein: CASSPGQGNTGELFF.